What follows describes a single TCR beta chain. Its antigen is still unknown. Using immunoSEQ multiplex PCR, the repertoire was profiled, and TCRdb retains in-frame clones only, with some absent. The sample has 25,000 to 30,000 clones; about 83% are singletons. All patients relapsed after autologous stem cell transplantation, and brentuximab vedotin exposure varied. Using magnetic negative selection, the CD4+ T cells were separated out of thawed PBMCs. This entry comes from a study of PD-1 blockade in classical Hodgkin lymphoma. Overall study results and limits: The drivers behind the repertoire differences, possibly disease activity or prior therapy, remain undefined. TCR diversity at baseline was reported to be reduced in newly diagnosed patients relative to healthy donors. CD8+ TCR diversity did not rise significantly by C4D1, unlike CD4+.

Germline-derived CDR1 and CDR2 are SGHDT and YYEEEE. V lost 4 bases, J lost 0 bases, and 14 bases lay in between. The CDR3 extends over 16 amino acids. The chain joins TRBV5-6 to TRBJ2-1; D ambiguous. The sequenced sample was CD4+ T cells from blood, obtained at baseline. The TCR comes from a human donor with classical Hodgkin lymphoma. In nucleotides, the CDR3 is TGTGCCAGCAGCCCCGGGCCTTCGAGCTCCTACAATGAGCAGTTCTTC. This translates into CASSPGPSSSYNEQFF.